The 27 T cell receptor beta chains listed next were all sequenced from one sample in a study of T cell changes during pregnancy in multiple sclerosis. The data were produced by immunoSEQ multiplex PCR, yet TCRdb's version contains in-frame clones alone and is incomplete. The sample has tens of thousands of clones; 92% are singletons. The sequenced sample was peripheral blood, obtained in the third trimester of pregnancy. The receptors here all came from a female donor in good health, enrolled as a control in a pregnancy study.

J is TRBJ1-2 and V is TRBV20-1; no clear D gene. Germline V lookup: CDR1 DFQATT, CDR2 SNEGSKA (reference sequence). The CDR3 is made up of 11 amino acids. With 6 bases removed from V and 6 bases from J, the gap between germline ends came to 11 bases. This CDR3 reads CSASTEDGYTF. CDR3 DNA sequence: TGCAGTGCCTCGACCGAGGATGGCTACACCTTC.

The genes are TRBV19 and TRBJ2-3; tentative D call: TRBD1 (5 bases). The germline V gene has CDR1 LNHDA and CDR2 SQIVND (reference sequence). V was pared by 4 bases and J by 0 bases, with 14 bases between. CDR3 length equals 16 residues. In DNA form, the CDR3 reads TGTGCCAGTAGTACCCCCAGGGTTCCTAGCACAGATACGCAGTATTTT. Protein product: CASSTPRVPSTDTQYF.

The rearrangement joins TRBV11-2 to TRBJ1-4; weak D call: TRBD1 (5 bases). V gave up 3 bases and J gave up 5 bases, with 7 bases separating them. Germline CDR1 and CDR2: SGHAT and FQNNGV. The CDR3 runs 13 residues. Here the CDR3 reads CASSLGGNEKLFF. Here the CDR3 DNA reads TGTGCCAGCAGCTTGGGGGGAAATGAAAAACTGTTTTTT.

This rearrangement joins TRBV4-1 to TRBJ2-3; TRBD1 is a possible D gene (6 bases). V was shortened by 0 bases and J by 0 bases, with 7 bases between the two germline ends. The CDR3 spans 15 residues. Germline lookup yields CDR1 MGHRA and CDR2 YSYEKL. The CDR3 coding sequence is TGCGCCAGCAGCCAAGAGGACAGAAGCACAGATACGCAGTATTTT. Translating gives CASSQEDRSTDTQYF.

The chain recombines TRBV29-1 with TRBJ2-6, with 8 bases identical to TRBD1. Germline CDR1 and CDR2: SQVTM and ANQGSEA. V lost 6 bases, J lost 4 bases, and 11 bases stayed unmatched. This CDR3 comprises 16 residues. The CDR3 sequence is CSVSLDRATGANVLTF. The CDR3 nucleotides are TGCAGCGTCTCTCTGGACAGGGCAACAGGGGCCAACGTCCTGACTTTC.

This sequence joins TRBV7-9 and TRBJ2-6, with TRBD1 matching over 8 bases. Trimming removed 5 bases from V and 2 bases from J; junction bases left unmatched: 11. Germline lookup yields CDR1 SEHNR and CDR2 FQNEAQ (reference sequence). There are 18 residues in the CDR3. CDR3 nucleotides: TGTGCCAGCAGCCGCACGGGACAGGTGAACACTGGGGCCAACGTCCTGACTTTC. Translation gives CASSRTGQVNTGANVLTF.

In its sample, this clone was seen a few times. V and J are TRBV9 and TRBJ1-2; the match to TRBD1 covers 10 bases. V lost 3 bases and J lost 6; bases outside the gene matches: 5. The CDR3 contains 14 residues. Germline V CDR1 and CDR2: SGDLS, YYNGEE. This chain's CDR3 is CASSARDRGHGYTF. CDR3 sequence (DNA): TGTGCCAGCAGCGCGAGGGACAGGGGCCATGGCTACACCTTC.

The V gene is TRBV30, the J gene TRBJ2-5; 8 nucleotides align to TRBD2. In germline, CDR1 is GTSNPN, CDR2 SVGIG (reference sequence). V lost 4 bases and J lost 5; bases outside the gene matches: 6. CDR3 length equals 13 residues. The CDR3, as DNA: TGTGCCTGGACCGCAGCGGGAGTTGAGACCCAGTACTTC. This codes for CAWTAAGVETQYF.

This chain joins TRBV6-5 and TRBJ1-3; D unresolved. The CDR3 is 15 residues long. Looked up from germline, CDR1 is MNHEY and CDR2 is SVGAGI. V was cut by 2 bases and J by 0 bases, with 8 bases left in between. CDR3: CASSYGPSSGNTIYF. In nucleotides, the CDR3 is TGTGCCAGCAGTTACGGGCCCTCCTCTGGAAACACCATATATTTT.

The CDR3 DNA reads TGCGCCAGCAGCCCCCGACTAGCGGATACGCAGTATTTT. It is translated as CASSPRLADTQYF. This rearrangement joins TRBV4-3 to TRBJ2-3; 8 bases are a match to TRBD2. Germline lookup yields CDR1 LGHNA and CDR2 YSLEER. The CDR3 has 13 amino acids. The V gene end was trimmed by 4 bases and the J gene end by 6 bases; junction bases not matched to a gene: 3.

J is TRBJ1-1 and V is TRBV6-4, with TRBD1 as a possible D gene (6 bases). With 2 bases removed from V and 8 bases from J, the gap between germline ends came to 15 bases. CDR1 is MRHNA, CDR2 SNTAGT, per germline. The CDR3 consists of 14 residues. DNA of the CDR3: TGTGCCAGCAGTGACCCTACCAGGGGTAACGAAGCTTTCTTT. Residues: CASSDPTRGNEAFF.

The gene calls are TRBV7-3 and TRBJ2-5; 8 nucleotides align to TRBD2. From germline, CDR1 is SGHTA and CDR2 FQGTGA. This CDR3 has 14 residues. V gave up 3 bases and J gave up 5 bases; unmatched junction bases: 5. DNA for the CDR3: TGTGCCAGCAGCTTCACGGGGGGGAGGGAGACCCAGTACTTC. Its translation: CASSFTGGRETQYF.

V gene TRBV5-6 combines with J gene TRBJ2-7; 7 positions match TRBD2. Germline CDR1 SGHDT, CDR2 YYEEEE. The CDR3 has 15 amino acids. J lost 0 bases, V lost 4 bases, and 7 bases had no gene match. The CDR3 reads CASSQTSSPSYEQYF. For the CDR3, the DNA is TGTGCCAGCAGCCAGACTAGCTCCCCCTCCTACGAGCAGTACTTC.

The rearrangement links TRBV28 to TRBJ1-1, with 8 bases lining up with TRBD1. This CDR3 is built from 14 residues. The V gene end was trimmed by 5 bases and the J gene end by 4 bases; junction bases not matched to a gene: 6. Germline CDR1 MDHEN, CDR2 SYDVKM. The CDR3, as DNA: TGTGCCAGCAGTCCCGGACAGGGTACCACTGAAGCTTTCTTT. This encodes CASSPGQGTTEAFF. The whole variable domain, remainder taken from reference TRBV28 and TRBJ1-1, is DVKVTQSSRYLVKRTGEKVFLECVQDMDHENMFWYRQDPGLGLRLIYFSYDVKMKEKGDIPEGYSVSREKKERFSLILESASTNQTSMYLCASSPGQGTTEAFFGQGTRLTVV.

CDR3 in DNA: TGTGCCAGCAGTTACGGGGGTGGAGGGGGCGGCCCGACCCAGTACTTC. It codes for CASSYGGGGGGPTQYF. The chain has TRBV6-6 and TRBJ2-5, with D maybe TRBD1 (7 bases). Trimming took off 2 bases at V and 7 bases at J, with 20 bases between the two ends. Germline V gene lookup returns CDR1 MNHNY and CDR2 SVGAGI (reference sequence). The CDR3 spans 16 residues.

V gene TRBV2 combines with J gene TRBJ2-1; D is possibly TRBD2 (6 bases). In germline, CDR1 is SNHLY, CDR2 FYNNEI. CDR3 length: 16 amino acids. V lost 6 bases and J lost 0, with 15 bases in between. CDR3 residues: CASSRGGGSSYNEQFF. In nucleotides, the CDR3 is TGTGCCAGCAGCCGGGGCGGAGGGAGCTCCTACAATGAGCAGTTCTTC.

Only a few counts were recorded for this clone. V usage is TRBV5-1 and J usage is TRBJ2-3, with TRBD2 matching over 8 bases. V lost 0 bases to trimming and J lost 6 bases; unmatched junction nucleotides: 12. The CDR3 sequence is 17 residues long. Germline CDR1 SGHRS, CDR2 YFSETQ. The CDR3 DNA sequence: TGCGCCAGCAGCTTGGCCGAGCCGGGAGGGCCCGGCGATACGCAGTATTTT. Protein sequence: CASSLAEPGGPGDTQYF.

The chain employs TRBV19 and TRBJ1-5; D gene unclear. CDR1 and CDR2 (germline): LNHDA, SQIVND (reference sequence). The V gene lost 2 bases and the J gene lost 6 bases, with 8 bases spanning the gap. The CDR3 runs to 13 residues. CDR3 amino acids: CASSIRESQPQHF. DNA for the CDR3: TGTGCCAGTAGTATACGGGAGTCTCAGCCCCAGCATTTT.

The chain couples TRBV28 to TRBJ2-1, with 11 nucleotides matching TRBD2. Germline V gene lookup returns CDR1 MDHEN and CDR2 SYDVKM. Trimming took 2 bases from V and 0 from J; bases not matched to a gene: 0. The CDR3 consists of 16 residues. In DNA, the CDR3 is TGTGCCAGCAGTTTAACTAGCGGGAGCTCCTACAATGAGCAGTTCTTC. This gives the protein CASSLTSGSSYNEQFF.

This chain uses TRBV11-2 with TRBJ2-7, with 8 nucleotides matching TRBD2. V lost 5 bases and J lost 5; bases outside the gene matches: 2. The CDR3 contains 12 residues. Germline V gene lookup returns CDR1 SGHAT and CDR2 FQNNGV. The DNA for the CDR3 is TGTGCCAGCAGCAACGGGGGGGACGAGCAGTACTTC. Protein product: CASSNGGDEQYF.

CDR3 protein: CASSQDVGLAGRNEQFF. CDR3 nucleotide sequence: TGTGCCAGCAGCCAAGACGTGGGATTAGCGGGAAGGAATGAGCAGTTCTTC. This chain joins TRBV4-2 and TRBJ2-1; TRBD2 matches at 8 bases. This CDR3 comprises 17 residues. V was pared by 0 bases and J by 7 bases, with 11 bases of the junction left unmatched. Germline CDR1 and CDR2: LGHNA and YNFKEQ.

CDR3 protein: CASSLGSGQETQYF. For the CDR3, the DNA is TGTGCCAGCAGCTTGGGTTCAGGGCAAGAGACCCAGTACTTC. This chain links TRBV7-2 with TRBJ2-5; possible D gene TRBD1, 5 bases. Germline assignment: CDR1 SGHTA and CDR2 FQGNSA. The V end was cut by 3 bases, the J end by 2 bases, with 10 bases between. CDR3 length: 14 residues. Full variable domain (missing parts from reference TRBV7-2 and TRBJ2-5): GAGVSQSPSNKVTEKGKDVELRCDPISGHTALYWYRQSLGQGLEFLIYFQGNSAPDKSGLPSDRFSAERTGGSVSTLTIQRTQQEDSAVYLCASSLGSGQETQYFGPGTRLLVL.

The J gene is TRBJ1-2, the V gene TRBV29-1, with 7 bases that match TRBD1. Germline-derived CDR1 and CDR2 are SQVTM and ANQGSEA. The CDR3 is made up of 13 amino acids. J lost 4 bases, V lost 6 bases, and 8 bases had no gene match. CDR3 DNA sequence: TGCAGCGTCCCGGGACAGTGGAGCTATGGCTACACCTTC. Translating gives CSVPGQWSYGYTF.

The chain joins TRBV28 to TRBJ2-1, with no clear D. Germline CDR1 MDHEN, CDR2 SYDVKM. Trimming cost V 3 bases and J 4 bases, with 16 bases left between them. This CDR3 is 16 amino acids long. CDR3 residues: CASSFLQTPRYNEQFF. The CDR3 nucleotides are TGTGCCAGCAGTTTTCTACAGACACCCCGATACAATGAGCAGTTCTTC. The full variable domain, with the rest looked up from reference TRBV28 and TRBJ2-1, is DVKVTQSSRYLVKRTGEKVFLECVQDMDHENMFWYRQDPGLGLRLIYFSYDVKMKEKGDIPEGYSVSREKKERFSLILESASTNQTSMYLCASSFLQTPRYNEQFFGPGTRLTVL.

The rearrangement uses TRBV7-6 and TRBJ2-2; 7 bases are a match to TRBD2. This CDR3 region has 17 residues. CDR1 SGHVS and CDR2 FNYEAQ come from the germline V gene. V lost 0 bases, J lost 1 base, and 5 bases stayed unmatched. The CDR3: CASSLASSGRNTGELFF. CDR3 sequence (DNA): TGTGCCAGCAGCTTAGCATCTAGCGGAAGGAACACCGGGGAGCTGTTTTTT.

The chain combines TRBV28 with TRBJ2-3, with 8 bases lining up with TRBD1. The germline gives CDR1 MDHEN, CDR2 SYDVKM. V lost 9 bases, J lost 3 bases, and 8 bases stayed unmatched. CDR3 length: 14 residues. Written as DNA, the CDR3 is TGTGCCAGGGGGTGGGACAGGACGACAGATACGCAGTATTTT. This encodes CARGWDRTTDTQYF.

This clone is a singleton in its sample. V gene TRBV9 combines with J gene TRBJ1-2; possibly TRBD1 for D (5 bases). This CDR3 comprises 13 residues. Trimming stripped 4 bases from V and 3 bases from J, with 10 bases between. The germline gives CDR1 SGDLS, CDR2 YYNGEE. This CDR3 reads CASSPDRHYGYTF. The CDR3 region has the DNA TGTGCCAGCAGCCCCGACAGACACTATGGCTACACCTTC.